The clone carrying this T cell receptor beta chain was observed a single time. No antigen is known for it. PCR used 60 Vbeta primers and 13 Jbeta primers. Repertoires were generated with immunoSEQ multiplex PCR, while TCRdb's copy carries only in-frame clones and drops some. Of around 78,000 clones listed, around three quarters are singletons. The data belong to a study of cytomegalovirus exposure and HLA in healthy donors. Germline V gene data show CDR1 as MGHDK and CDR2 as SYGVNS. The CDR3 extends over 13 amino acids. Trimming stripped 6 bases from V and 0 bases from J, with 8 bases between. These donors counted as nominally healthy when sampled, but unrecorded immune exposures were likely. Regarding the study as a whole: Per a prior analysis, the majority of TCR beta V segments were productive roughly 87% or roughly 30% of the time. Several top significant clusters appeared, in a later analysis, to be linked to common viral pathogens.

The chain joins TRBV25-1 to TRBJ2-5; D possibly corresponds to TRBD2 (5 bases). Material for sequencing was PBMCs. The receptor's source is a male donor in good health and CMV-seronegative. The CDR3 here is CASRTRNQETQYF. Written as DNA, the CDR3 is TGTGCCAGCAGAACTAGAAACCAAGAGACCCAGTACTTC. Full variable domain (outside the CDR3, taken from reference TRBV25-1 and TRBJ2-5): EADIYQTPRYLVIGTGKKITLECSQTMGHDKMYWYQQDPGMELHLIHYSYGVNSTEKGDLSSESTVSRIRTEHFPLTLESARPSHTSQYLCASRTRNQETQYFGPGTRLLVL.